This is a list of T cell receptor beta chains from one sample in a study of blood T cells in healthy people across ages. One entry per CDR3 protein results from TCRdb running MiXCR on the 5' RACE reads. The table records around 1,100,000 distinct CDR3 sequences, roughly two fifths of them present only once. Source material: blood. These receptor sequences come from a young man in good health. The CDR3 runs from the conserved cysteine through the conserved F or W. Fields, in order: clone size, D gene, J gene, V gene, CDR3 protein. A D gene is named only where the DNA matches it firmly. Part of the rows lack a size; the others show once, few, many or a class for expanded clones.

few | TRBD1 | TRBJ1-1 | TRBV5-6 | CASSWGQGQSEAFF
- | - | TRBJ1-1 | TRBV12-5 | CASGPDGLPGLIEAFF
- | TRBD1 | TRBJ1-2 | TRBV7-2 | CASSLSFPGQGAYGYTF
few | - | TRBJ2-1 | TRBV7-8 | CASSRAGTGAHNEQFF
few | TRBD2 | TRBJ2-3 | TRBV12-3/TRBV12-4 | CASSPPGRVAGDTQYF
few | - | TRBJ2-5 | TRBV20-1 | CSALKYQETQYF
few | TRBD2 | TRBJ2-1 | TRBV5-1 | CASSSGGRTYNEQFF
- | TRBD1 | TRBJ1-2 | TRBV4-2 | CASAINPGQWTYGYTF
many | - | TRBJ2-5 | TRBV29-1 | CSVEAGGDQETQYF
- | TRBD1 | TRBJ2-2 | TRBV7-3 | CASSPGQGARELFF
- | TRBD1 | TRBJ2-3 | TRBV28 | CASSPTKGQTYTDTQYF
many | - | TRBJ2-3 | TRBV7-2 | CASSRGDFFTDTQYF
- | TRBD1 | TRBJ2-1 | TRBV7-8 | CASSLAGQVSYNEQFF
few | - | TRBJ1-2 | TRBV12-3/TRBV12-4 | CASSLRDPPNYGYTF
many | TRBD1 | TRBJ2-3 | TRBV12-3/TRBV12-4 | CASSLSGQGYTDTQYF
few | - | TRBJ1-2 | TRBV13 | CASSLSPGHASNGYTF
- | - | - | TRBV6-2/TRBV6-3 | CTSKGPTYEQYF
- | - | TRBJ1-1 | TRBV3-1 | CASSPARGEGGTEAFF
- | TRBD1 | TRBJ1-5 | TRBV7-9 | CASSPDREAQPQHF
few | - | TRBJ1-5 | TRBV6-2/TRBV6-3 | CASSLGTSSNQPQHF
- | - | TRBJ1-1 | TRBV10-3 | CAISDRAMNTEAFF
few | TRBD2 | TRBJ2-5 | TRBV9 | CASSGSGGEYETQYF
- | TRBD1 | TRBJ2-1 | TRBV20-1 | CSAADRVKGTYNEQFF
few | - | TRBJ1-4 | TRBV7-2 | CASSFRGGYNEKLFF
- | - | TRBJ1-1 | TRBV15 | CATSRDGAWTAFF
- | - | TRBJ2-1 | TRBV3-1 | CASRKGGGGNNEQFF
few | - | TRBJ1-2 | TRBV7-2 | CASSLDRMVVYGYTF
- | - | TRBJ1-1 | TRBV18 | CARSLNRETEAFF
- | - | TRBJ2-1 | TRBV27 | CASWTPTYNEQFF
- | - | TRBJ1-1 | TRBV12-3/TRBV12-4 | CASSFADKNTEAFF
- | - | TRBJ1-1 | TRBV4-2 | CASSQLGAAGLAEAFF
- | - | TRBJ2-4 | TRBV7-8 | CASSLAGRGVGNIQYF
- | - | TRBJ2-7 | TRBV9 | CASSVASNPLSHEQYF
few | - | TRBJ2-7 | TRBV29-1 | CSVVEGTTYEQYF
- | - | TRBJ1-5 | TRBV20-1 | CSATPHGTSSQPQHF
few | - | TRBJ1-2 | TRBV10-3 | CAIRGGPGGYTF
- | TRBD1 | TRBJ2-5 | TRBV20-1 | CSANPGTGGKEQYF
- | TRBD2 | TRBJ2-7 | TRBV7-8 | CASMHYFGTSGGPISYEQYF
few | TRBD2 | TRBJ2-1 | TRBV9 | CASGLGGKNEQFF
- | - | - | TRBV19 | CASRPGHLVATQYF
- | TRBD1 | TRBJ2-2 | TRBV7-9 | CASSYWDSSNPGELFF